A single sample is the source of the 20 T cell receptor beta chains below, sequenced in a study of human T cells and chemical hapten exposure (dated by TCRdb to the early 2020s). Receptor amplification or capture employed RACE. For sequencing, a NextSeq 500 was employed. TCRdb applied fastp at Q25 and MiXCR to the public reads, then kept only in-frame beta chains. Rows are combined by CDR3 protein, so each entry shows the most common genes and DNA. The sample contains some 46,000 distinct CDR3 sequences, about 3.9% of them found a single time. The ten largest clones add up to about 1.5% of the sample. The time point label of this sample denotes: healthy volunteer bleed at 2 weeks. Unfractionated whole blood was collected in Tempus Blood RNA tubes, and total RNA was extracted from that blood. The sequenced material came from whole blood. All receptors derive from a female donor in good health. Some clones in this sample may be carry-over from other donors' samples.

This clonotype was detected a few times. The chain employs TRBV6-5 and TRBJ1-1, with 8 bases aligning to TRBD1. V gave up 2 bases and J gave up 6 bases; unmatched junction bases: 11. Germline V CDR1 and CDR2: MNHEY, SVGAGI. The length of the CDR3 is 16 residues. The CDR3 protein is CASSYASGTGGSEAFF. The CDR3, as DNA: TGTGCCAGCAGTTACGCCTCCGGGACAGGCGGTTCTGAAGCTTTCTTT.

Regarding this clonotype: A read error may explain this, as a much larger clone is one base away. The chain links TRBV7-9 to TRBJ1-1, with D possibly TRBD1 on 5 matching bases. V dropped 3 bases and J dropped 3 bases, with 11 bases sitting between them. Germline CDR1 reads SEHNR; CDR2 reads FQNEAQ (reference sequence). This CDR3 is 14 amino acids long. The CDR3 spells CASSLQGSDTEAFF. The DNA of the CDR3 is TGTGCCAGCAGCTTGCAGGGCTCGGACACTGAAGCTTTCTTT.

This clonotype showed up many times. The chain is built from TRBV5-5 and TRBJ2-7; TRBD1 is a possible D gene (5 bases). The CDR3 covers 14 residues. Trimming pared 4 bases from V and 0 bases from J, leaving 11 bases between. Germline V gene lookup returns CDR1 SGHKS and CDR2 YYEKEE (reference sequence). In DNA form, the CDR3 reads TGTGCCAGCAGCCGACGACAGACCTCCTACGAGCAGTACTTC. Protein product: CASSRRQTSYEQYF.

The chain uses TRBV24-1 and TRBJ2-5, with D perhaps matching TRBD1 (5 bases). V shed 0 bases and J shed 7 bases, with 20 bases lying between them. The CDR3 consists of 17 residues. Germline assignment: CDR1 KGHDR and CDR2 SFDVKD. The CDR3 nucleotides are TGTGCCACCAGTGATTTGCCCGGACGCTGGGGCCCAGGGACCCAGTACTTC. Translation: CATSDLPGRWGPGTQYF.

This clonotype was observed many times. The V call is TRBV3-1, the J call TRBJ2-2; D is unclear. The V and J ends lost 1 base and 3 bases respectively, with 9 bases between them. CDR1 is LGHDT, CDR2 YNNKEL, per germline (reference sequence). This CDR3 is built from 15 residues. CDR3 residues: CASSQARSHTGELFF. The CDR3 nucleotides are TGTGCCAGCAGCCAAGCGAGGTCCCACACCGGGGAGCTGTTTTTT.

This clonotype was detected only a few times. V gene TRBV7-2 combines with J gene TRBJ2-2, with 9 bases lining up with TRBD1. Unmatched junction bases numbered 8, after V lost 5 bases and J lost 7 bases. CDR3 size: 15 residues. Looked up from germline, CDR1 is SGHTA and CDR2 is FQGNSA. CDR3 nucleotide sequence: TGTGCCAGCAGCCGAGTACAGGGGGCTATCGGGGAGCTGTTTTTT. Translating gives CASSRVQGAIGELFF. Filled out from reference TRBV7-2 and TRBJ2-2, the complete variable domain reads GAGVSQSPSNKVTEKGKDVELRCDPISGHTALYWYRQSLGQGLEFLIYFQGNSAPDKSGLPSDRFSAERTGGSVSTLTIQRTQQEDSAVYLCASSRVQGAIGELFFGEGSRLTVL.

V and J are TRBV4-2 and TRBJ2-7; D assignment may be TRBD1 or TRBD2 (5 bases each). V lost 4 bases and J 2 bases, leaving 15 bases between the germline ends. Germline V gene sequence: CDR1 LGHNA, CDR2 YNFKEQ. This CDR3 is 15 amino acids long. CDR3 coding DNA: TGTGCCAGCAGCCTGTCCCGAGGGGAGACCTACGAGCAGTACTTC. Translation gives CASSLSRGETYEQYF.

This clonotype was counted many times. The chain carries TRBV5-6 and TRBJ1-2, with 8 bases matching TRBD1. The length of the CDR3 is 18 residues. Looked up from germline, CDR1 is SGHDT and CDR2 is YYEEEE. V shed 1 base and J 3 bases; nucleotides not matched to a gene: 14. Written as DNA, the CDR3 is TGTGCCAGCAGCTTGTTTACTCTCAGGGGGCTGTTTTACTATGGCTACACCTTC. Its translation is CASSLFTLRGLFYYGYTF.

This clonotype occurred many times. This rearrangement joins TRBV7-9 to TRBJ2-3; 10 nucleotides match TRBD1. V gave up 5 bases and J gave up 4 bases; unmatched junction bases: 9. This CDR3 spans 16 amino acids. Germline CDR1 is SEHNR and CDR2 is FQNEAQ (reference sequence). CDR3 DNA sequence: TGTGCCAGCAGCCCCACCGGGACAGGGGAGCCAGATACGCAGTATTTT. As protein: CASSPTGTGEPDTQYF.

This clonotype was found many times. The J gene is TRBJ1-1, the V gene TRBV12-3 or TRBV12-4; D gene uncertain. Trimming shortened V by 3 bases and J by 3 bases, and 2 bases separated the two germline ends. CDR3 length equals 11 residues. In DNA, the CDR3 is TGTGCCAGCAGTTTTGACACTGAAGCTTTCTTT. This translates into CASSFDTEAFF.

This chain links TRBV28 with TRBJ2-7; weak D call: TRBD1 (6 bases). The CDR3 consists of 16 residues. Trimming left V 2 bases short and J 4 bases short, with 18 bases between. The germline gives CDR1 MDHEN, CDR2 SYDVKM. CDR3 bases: TGTGCCAGCAGTTTAGGGGCCGGGACAATACCTTACGAGCAGTACTTC. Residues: CASSLGAGTIPYEQYF.

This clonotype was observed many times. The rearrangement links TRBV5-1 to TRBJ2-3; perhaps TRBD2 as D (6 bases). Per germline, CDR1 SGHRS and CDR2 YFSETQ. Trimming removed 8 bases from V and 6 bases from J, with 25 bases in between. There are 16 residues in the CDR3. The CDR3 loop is CASSQLTGLYLDTQYF. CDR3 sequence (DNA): TGCGCCAGTTCCCAACTCACGGGACTTTACCTGGATACGCAGTATTTT. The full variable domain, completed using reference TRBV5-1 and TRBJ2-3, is KAGVTQTPRYLIKTRGQQVTLSCSPISGHRSVSWYQQTPGQGLQFLFEYFSETQRNKGNFPGRFSGRQFSNSRSEMNVSTLELGDSALYLCASSQLTGLYLDTQYFGPGTRLTVL.

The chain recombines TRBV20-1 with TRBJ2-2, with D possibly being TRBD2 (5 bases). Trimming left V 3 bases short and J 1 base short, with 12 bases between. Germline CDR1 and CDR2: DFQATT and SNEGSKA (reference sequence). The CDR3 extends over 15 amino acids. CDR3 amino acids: CSASGGSMNTGELFF. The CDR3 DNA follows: TGCAGTGCTAGTGGCGGGTCTATGAACACCGGGGAGCTGTTTTTT.

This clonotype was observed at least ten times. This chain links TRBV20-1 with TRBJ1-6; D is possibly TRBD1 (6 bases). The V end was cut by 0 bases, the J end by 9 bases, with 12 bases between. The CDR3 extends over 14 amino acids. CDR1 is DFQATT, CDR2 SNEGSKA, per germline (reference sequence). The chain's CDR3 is CSARDRTGSSPLHF. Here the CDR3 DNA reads TGCAGTGCTAGAGACAGAACAGGGTCTTCACCCCTCCACTTT.

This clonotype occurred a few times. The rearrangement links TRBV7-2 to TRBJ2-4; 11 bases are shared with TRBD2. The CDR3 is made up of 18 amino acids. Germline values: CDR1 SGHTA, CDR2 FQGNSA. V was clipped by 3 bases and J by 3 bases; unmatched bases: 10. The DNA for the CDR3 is TGTGCCAGCAGCTTGCAGACTAGCGGGGCCGTCGACAAAAACATTCAGTACTTC. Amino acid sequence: CASSLQTSGAVDKNIQYF. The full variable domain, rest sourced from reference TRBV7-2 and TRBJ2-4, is GAGVSQSPSNKVTEKGKDVELRCDPISGHTALYWYRQSLGQGLEFLIYFQGNSAPDKSGLPSDRFSAERTGGSVSTLTIQRTQQEDSAVYLCASSLQTSGAVDKNIQYFGAGTRLSVL.

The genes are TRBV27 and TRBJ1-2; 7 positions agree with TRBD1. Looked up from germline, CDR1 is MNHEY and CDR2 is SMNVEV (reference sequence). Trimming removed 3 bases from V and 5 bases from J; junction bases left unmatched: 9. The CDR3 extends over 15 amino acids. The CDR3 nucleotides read TGTGCCAGCAGTTTTAACAGGGGCGACAGATATGGCTACACCTTC. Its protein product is CASSFNRGDRYGYTF.

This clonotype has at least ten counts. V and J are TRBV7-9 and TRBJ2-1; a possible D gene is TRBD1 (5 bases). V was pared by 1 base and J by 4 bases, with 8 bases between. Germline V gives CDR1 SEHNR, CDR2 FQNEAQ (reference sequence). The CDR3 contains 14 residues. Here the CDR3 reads CASSLGGQYNEQFF. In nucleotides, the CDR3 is TGTGCCAGCAGCTTAGGGGGCCAGTACAATGAGCAGTTCTTC.

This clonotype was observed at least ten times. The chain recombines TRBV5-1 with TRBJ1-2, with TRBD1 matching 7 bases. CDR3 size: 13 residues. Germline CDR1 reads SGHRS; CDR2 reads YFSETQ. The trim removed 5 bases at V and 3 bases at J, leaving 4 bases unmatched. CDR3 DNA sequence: TGCGCCAGCAGTTTTGACAGGGACTATGGCTACACCTTC. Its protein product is CASSFDRDYGYTF.

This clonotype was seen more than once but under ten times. The CDR3 DNA reads as TGCAGCGCCGGAAGGGACAGGCAGTACGAGCAGTACTTC. It specifies CSAGRDRQYEQYF. The chain links TRBV29-1 to TRBJ2-7; 8 nucleotides agree with TRBD1. V lost 7 bases to trimming and J lost 4 bases; unmatched junction nucleotides: 9. The CDR3 is made up of 13 amino acids. Germline lookup yields CDR1 SQVTM and CDR2 ANQGSEA.

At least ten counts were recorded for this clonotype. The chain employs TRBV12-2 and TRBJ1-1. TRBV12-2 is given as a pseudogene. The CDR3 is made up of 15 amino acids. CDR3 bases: TGTGCAAGTCGCTTAGTCTTTCGGAGGAACACTGAAGCTTTCTTT. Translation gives CASRLVFRRNTEAFF.